Included here is one T cell receptor beta chain sequence, with context. Patients in Seattle were enrolled during active infection, then followed longitudinally. This sample stems from a study of blood T cell repertoires in COVID-19. Overall study: Samples came from the United States, Italy and Spain, spanning acute and convalescent COVID-19. The analysed material was cDNA or gDNA that came from T cells, B-cell-depleted T cells, or PBMCs.

Trimming at V came to 6 bases and at J to 3 bases, leaving 8 bases not matched to a gene. Looked up from germline, CDR1 is LGHNT and CDR2 is FRNRAP. The CDR3 extends over 15 amino acids. Only in-frame clones appear in the TCRdb table, and some are missing; sequencing was by immunoSEQ multiplex PCR. The sample yields 150,000 or so clones, 80% to 90% seen once. V is TRBV12-5 and J is TRBJ1-2; TRBD1 matches at 9 bases. Sequencing input: peripheral blood. The clonotype originates from a man younger than 35 with COVID-19, enrolled during active disease. DNA for the CDR3: TGTGCTAGTGGCCCCGGGACAGGGAGGGACTATGGCTACACCTTC. Translation gives CASGPGTGRDYGYTF.